This TCR beta chain was profiled in a study of T cells in Graves' hyperthyroidism and ophthalmopathy. Study at large: Peripheral blood was collected at initial diagnosis, before any treatment.

Patients aged 18 to 65 with hyperthyroidism were newly diagnosed, with duration under 2 months. Researchers took RNA transcripts and amplified the TCR beta CDR3 regions from them. First-round RT-PCR with HTBI primers amplified the TCR CDR3 region. MiXCR, run by TCRdb on the multiplex PCR reads, gives a single entry per CDR3 protein. The table includes roughly 180,000 distinct CDR3 sequences, about a sixth detected once. This clonotype was detected many times. This CDR3 contains 12 residues. V was cut by 8 bases and J by 7 bases, with 9 bases left in between. The V gene's germline CDR1 is MDHEN and CDR2 SYDVKM.

Specimen: blood. This clonotype was sampled from a woman aged 45-65 years with Graves' hyperthyroidism. The chain joins TRBV28 to TRBJ1-6; D is undetermined. In DNA form, the CDR3 reads TGTGCCAGCTCGGCGGGGAATTCACCCCTCCACTTT. Residues: CASSAGNSPLHF.